The TCR beta chain under discussion was sequenced for a study of cytomegalovirus exposure and HLA in healthy donors. 60 Vbeta and 13 Jbeta primers were used in PCR. TCRdb keeps only in-frame clones here, not all; method: immunoSEQ multiplex PCR. This table holds roughly 120,000 clones, approximately 80% found once. With V trimmed by 4 bases and J by 0 bases, 9 bases remained unmatched. This CDR3 comprises 16 residues. Germline CDR1 reads SGHRS; CDR2 reads YFSETQ. Specimen: PBMCs. The sequence came from a middle-aged man in good health and CMV-seronegative. The chain uses TRBV5-1 and TRBJ1-2; 7 nucleotides line up with TRBD1. The DNA of the CDR3 is TGCGCCAGCAGCCCAGGGGGGAGAAACGCTAACTATGGCTACACCTTC. Encoded protein: CASSPGGRNANYGYTF.